This TCR beta chain emerged from a study of regulatory T cells in long-lasting Graves disease. Across the study: Antithyroid drug use was under 3 months in newly diagnosed Graves' patients.

Through Arm-PCR of CDR3 regions and iRepertoire HTBI primers, TCR beta libraries were built. TCRdb reprocessed the multiplex PCR reads with MiXCR, giving one entry per CDR3 protein. The sample lists 540,000 or so distinct CDR3 sequences; less than 15% were seen once. This clonotype was detected ten times or more. Its target is not known. Per the germline V gene, CDR1 is SGHTA and CDR2 is FQGNSA. CDR3 length: 12 amino acids. Trimming removed 5 bases at V and 6 bases at J, with 8 bases between. Study-wide findings and caveats: The study found persistent patients shared more public clonotypes (over 2,500) than new patients (just over 950). Persistent disease favored TRBV28, TRBJ1-2 and TRBJ2-5.

Time point given: newly diagnosed GD, antithyroid drugs for less than 3 months. The TCR library was made from RNA extracted from PBMCs. EDTA tubes collected around 10 milliliters of peripheral blood. The same specimen was also included in a second study, on T cells in Graves' hyperthyroidism and ophthalmopathy.

Source: peripheral blood mononuclear cells (PBMCs), taken at new diagnosis, from a patient treated with antithyroid drugs. The clonotype originates from a man aged 25 to 40 with Graves disease. The V and J genes are TRBV7-2 and TRBJ1-5; D call uncertain. CDR3 coding DNA: TGTGCCAGCAGCCGACCGGGTCAGCCCCAGCATTTT. This codes for CASSRPGQPQHF.